This T cell receptor (beta chain) came from a study of T cells after yellow fever vaccination. General observations from the study: Researchers report a weaker secondary response that nonetheless peaked faster, day 5 versus 15. At around 95% for CD4 and around 91% for CD8, most primary-vaccination clones showed up again after the booster.

As for this clonotype: Its matching antigen is unknown.

TCRdb redid the calling of the 5' RACE reads with MiXCR, one entry per CDR3 protein. The sample lists hundreds of thousands of distinct CDR3 sequences; 12% were seen once. The sample here was PBMCs, taken on the day of the yellow fever booster vaccination. The origin of this receptor is a man aged 25-40 years who received the YFV17D yellow fever vaccine.

The CDR3 spells CASSQDDVGGADTQYF. The CDR3 DNA reads TGTGCCAGCAGCCAAGACGATGTGGGAGGCGCAGATACGCAGTATTTT. This chain connects TRBV3-1 to TRBJ2-3; D perhaps matches TRBD2 (6 bases). V lost 0 bases and J 4 bases, leaving 14 bases between the germline ends. Germline V CDR1 and CDR2: LGHDT, YNNKEL (reference sequence). CDR3 length equals 16 residues.